The table lists the clone carrying this TCR beta chain with many counts. Per the authors' pipeline: The assay estimated nucleated cells by amplifying reference gene primers. Clones were read by immunoSEQ multiplex PCR, and TCRdb kept only the in-frame ones, dropping some. V and J calls and clone size are given by that table; D and trimming were obtained from the DNA. The sample consists of about 120,000 clones, more than 70% of them appearing once. The data were taken from a study of blood T cell repertoires in COVID-19. Study-wide background: Both acute and convalescent COVID-19 samples were obtained from the United States, Italy and Spain. PBMCs, B-cell-depleted T cells, or T cells were the source of the cDNA or gDNA that made up the material.

The CDR3 covers 14 residues. The germline V gene has CDR1 MNHNY and CDR2 SVGAGI (reference sequence). Trimming cost V 10 bases and J 1 base; bases outside gene matches: 8. Source material: peripheral blood. The sequence derives from a human donor in a cohort sampled during active COVID-19. V is TRBV6-6 and J is TRBJ1-1, with 8 positions matching TRBD1. The CDR3 loop is CATTHRGENTEAFF. The CDR3 DNA reads TGTGCCACCACTCACAGGGGGGAGAACACTGAAGCTTTCTTT.